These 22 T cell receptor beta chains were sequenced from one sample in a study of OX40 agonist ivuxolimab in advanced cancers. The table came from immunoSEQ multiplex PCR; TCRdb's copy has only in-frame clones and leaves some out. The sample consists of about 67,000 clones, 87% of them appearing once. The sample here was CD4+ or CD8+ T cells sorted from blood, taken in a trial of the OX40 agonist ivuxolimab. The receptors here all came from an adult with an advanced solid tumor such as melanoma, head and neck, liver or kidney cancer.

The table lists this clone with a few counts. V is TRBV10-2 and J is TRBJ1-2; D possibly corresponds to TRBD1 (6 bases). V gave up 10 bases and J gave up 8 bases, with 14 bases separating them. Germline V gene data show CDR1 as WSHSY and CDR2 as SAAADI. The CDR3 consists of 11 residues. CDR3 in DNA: TGCGCCACCCACAGGGACGGGGGCTACACCTTC. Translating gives CATHRDGGYTF.

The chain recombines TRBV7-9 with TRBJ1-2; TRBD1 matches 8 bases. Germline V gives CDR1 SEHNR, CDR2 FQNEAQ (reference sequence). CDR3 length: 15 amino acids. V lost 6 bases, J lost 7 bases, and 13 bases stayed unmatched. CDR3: CASRDSGQGHSGYTF. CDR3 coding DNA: TGTGCCAGCAGGGATAGCGGACAGGGCCATAGTGGCTACACCTTC.

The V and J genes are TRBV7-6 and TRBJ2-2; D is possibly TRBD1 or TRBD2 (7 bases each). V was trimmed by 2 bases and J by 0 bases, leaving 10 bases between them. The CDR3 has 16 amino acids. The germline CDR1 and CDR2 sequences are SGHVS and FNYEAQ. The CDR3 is CASSLSGTANTGELFF. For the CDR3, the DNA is TGTGCCAGCAGCTTAAGCGGGACAGCGAACACCGGGGAGCTGTTTTTT.

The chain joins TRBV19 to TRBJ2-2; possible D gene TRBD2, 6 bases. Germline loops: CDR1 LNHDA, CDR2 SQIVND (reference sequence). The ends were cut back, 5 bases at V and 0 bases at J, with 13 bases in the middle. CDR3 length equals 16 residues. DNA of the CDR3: TGTGCCAGTAGTCTAGGAGGGAGAGCGAACACCGGGGAGCTGTTTTTT. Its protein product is CASSLGGRANTGELFF.

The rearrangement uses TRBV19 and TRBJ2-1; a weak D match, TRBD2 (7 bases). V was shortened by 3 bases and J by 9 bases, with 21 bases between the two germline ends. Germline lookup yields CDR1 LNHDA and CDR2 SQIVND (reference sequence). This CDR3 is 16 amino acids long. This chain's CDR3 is CASSMLLIRGGGEQFF. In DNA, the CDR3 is TGTGCCAGTAGTATGCTTCTTATCAGGGGCGGGGGTGAGCAGTTCTTC.

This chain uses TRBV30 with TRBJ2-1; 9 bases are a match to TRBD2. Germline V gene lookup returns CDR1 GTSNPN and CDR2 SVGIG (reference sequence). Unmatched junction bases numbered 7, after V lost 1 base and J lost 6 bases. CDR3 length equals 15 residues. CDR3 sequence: CAWSAIAGAVNEQFF. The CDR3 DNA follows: TGTGCCTGGAGTGCTATAGCGGGGGCCGTCAATGAGCAGTTCTTC. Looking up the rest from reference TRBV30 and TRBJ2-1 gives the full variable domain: SQTIHQWPATLVQPVGSPLSLECTVEGTSNPNLYWYRQAAGRGLQLLFYSVGIGQISSEVPQNLSASRPQDRQFILSSKKLLLSDSGFYLCAWSAIAGAVNEQFFGPGTRLTVL.

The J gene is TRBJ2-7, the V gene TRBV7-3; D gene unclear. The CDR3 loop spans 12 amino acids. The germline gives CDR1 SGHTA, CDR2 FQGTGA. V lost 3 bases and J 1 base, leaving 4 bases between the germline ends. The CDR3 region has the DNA TGTGCCAGCAGCTTGGGTTCCTACGAGCAGTACTTC. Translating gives CASSLGSYEQYF.

The CDR3 nucleotides read TGTGCCAGCGCAGGACACGAGTACAATGAGCAGTTCTTC. This translates into CASAGHEYNEQFF. The rearrangement uses TRBV14 and TRBJ2-1; weak D call: TRBD1 (5 bases). This CDR3 comprises 13 residues. Per the germline V gene, CDR1 is SGHDN and CDR2 is FVKESK. Trimming left V 8 bases short and J 4 bases short, with 12 bases between.

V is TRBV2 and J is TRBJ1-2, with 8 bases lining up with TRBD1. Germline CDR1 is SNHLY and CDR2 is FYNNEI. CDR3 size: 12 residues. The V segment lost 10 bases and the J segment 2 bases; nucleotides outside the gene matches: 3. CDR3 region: CATGQGNYGYTF. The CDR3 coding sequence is TGTGCCACAGGACAGGGCAACTATGGCTACACCTTC.

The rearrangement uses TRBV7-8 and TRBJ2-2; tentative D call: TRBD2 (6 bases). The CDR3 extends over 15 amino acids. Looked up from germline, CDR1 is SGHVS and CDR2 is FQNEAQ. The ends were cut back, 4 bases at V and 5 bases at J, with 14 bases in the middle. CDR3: CASSSLFGGTGELFF. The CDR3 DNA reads TGTGCCAGCAGCTCACTATTTGGAGGGACCGGGGAGCTGTTTTTT.

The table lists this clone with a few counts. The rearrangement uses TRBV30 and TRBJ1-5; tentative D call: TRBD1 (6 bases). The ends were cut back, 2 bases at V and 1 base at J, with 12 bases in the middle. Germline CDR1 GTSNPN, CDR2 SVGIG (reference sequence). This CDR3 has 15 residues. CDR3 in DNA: TGTGCCTGGAGTTGGGCAGGGGCGAGCAATCAGCCCCAGCATTTT. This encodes CAWSWAGASNQPQHF.

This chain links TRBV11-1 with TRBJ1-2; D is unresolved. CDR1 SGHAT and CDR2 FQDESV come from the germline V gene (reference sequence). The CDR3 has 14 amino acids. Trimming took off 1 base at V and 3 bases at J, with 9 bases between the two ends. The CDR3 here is CASSLGTAYYGYTF. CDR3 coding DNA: TGTGCCAGCAGCTTAGGGACCGCTTACTATGGCTACACCTTC.

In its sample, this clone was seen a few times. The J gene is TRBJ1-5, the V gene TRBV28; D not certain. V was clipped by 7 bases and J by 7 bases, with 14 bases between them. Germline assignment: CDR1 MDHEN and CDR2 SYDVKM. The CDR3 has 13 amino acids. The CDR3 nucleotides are TGTGCCAGCAAAGGGCGAGTCATGCAGCCCCAGCATTTT. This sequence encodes CASKGRVMQPQHF.

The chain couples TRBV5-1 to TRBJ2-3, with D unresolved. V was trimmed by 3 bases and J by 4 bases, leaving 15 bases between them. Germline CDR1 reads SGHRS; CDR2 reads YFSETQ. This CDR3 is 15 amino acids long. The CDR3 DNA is TGCGCCAGCAGCTCCGCACCTACAGCCGCAGATACGCAGTATTTT. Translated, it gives CASSSAPTAADTQYF. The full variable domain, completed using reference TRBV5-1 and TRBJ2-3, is KAGVTQTPRYLIKTRGQQVTLSCSPISGHRSVSWYQQTPGQGLQFLFEYFSETQRNKGNFPGRFSGRQFSNSRSEMNVSTLELGDSALYLCASSSAPTAADTQYFGPGTRLTVL.

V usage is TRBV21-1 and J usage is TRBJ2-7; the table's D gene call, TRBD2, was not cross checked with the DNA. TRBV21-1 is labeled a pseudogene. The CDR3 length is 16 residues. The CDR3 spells CASSVALAGIPYEQYF. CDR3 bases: TGTGCCAGCAGCGTCGCACTAGCGGGGATACCCTACGAGCAGTACTTC.

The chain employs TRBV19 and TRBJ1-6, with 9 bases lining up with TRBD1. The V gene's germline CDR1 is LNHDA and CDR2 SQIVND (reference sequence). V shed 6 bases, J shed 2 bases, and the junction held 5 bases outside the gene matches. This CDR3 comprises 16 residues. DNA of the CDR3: TGTGCCAGTAGGATCGGGACAGGGACCTATAATTCACCCCTCCACTTT. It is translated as CASRIGTGTYNSPLHF.

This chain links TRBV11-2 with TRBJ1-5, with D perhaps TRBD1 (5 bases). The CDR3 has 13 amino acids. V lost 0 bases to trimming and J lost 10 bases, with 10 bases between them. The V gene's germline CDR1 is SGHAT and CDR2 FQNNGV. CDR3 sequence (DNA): TGTGCCAGCAGCTTAGAAGGGGCGGTCCCCCAGCATTTT. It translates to CASSLEGAVPQHF.

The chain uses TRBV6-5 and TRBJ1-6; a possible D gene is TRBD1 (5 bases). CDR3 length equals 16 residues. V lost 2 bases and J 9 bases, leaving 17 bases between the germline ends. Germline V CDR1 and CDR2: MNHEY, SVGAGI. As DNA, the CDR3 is TGTGCCAGCAGTTACGACGGGGGACCCCAAGGTTCACCCCTCCACTTT. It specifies CASSYDGGPQGSPLHF.

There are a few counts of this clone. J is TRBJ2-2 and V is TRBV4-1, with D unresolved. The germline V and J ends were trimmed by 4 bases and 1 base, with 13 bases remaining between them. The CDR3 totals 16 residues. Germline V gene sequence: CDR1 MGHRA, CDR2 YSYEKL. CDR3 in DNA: TGCGCCAGCAGCCTAAGTACTGAAAAGAACACCGGGGAGCTGTTTTTT. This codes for CASSLSTEKNTGELFF.

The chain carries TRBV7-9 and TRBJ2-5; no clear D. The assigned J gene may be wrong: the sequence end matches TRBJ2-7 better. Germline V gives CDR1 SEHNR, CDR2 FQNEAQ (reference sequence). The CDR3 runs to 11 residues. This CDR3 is CASSLHYEQYF. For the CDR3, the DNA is TGTGCCAGCAGCTTACACTACGAGCAGTACTTC.

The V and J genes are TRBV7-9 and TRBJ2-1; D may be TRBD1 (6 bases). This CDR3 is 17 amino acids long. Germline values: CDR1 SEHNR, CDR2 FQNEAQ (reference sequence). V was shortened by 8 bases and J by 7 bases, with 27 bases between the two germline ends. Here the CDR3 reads CASFDYFRAGVSNEQFF. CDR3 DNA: TGTGCCAGCTTTGACTATTTCCGGGCAGGGGTATCAAATGAGCAGTTCTTC.

This CDR3 reads CASRYGTPEGGYTF. The DNA of the CDR3 is TGTGCCAGCAGGTACGGGACTCCGGAGGGTGGCTACACCTTC. This sequence joins TRBV25-1 and TRBJ1-2; possibly TRBD1 for D (5 bases). Germline V CDR1 and CDR2: MGHDK, SYGVNS. There are 14 residues in the CDR3. V dropped 6 bases and J dropped 7 bases, with 18 bases sitting between them.